Following are 4 T cell receptor beta chains from one sample sequenced in a study of T cell responses to AZD1222 COVID-19 vaccine (dated by TCRdb to the early 2020s). Library generation was performed with the immunoSEQ multiplex PCR assay. TCRdb holds this immuneACCESS table with in-frame rearrangements only. Some clones are missing; in checked studies, unresolved V genes explain under half, and the rest has no known cause. The sample table lists about 110,000 clones, roughly nine tenths of them with a count of one. The ten largest clones represent over 3% of the sample. Taken with the paper, the label for time point translates to: baseline before first vaccination. This specimen's treatment or condition label, interpreted: meningococcal conjugate vaccine given as trial control. The material was peripheral blood, obtained on day 0 of MenACWY control vaccination. The receptors come from an adult in good health.

The genes are TRBV7-2 and TRBJ1-2, with TRBD1 matching over 8 bases. CDR1 SGHTA and CDR2 FQGNSA come from the germline V gene. V shed 2 bases, J shed 4 bases, and the junction held 6 bases outside the gene matches. The CDR3 has 15 amino acids. Written as DNA, the CDR3 is TGTGCCAGCAGCTTAACCGGACAGGGAACCTATGGCTACACCTTC. It translates to CASSLTGQGTYGYTF.

The chain has TRBV27 and TRBJ1-1; maybe TRBD1 (6 bases). The CDR3 is 14 amino acids. V dropped 3 bases and J dropped 1 base, with 9 bases sitting between them. In germline, CDR1 is MNHEY, CDR2 SMNVEV (reference sequence). The CDR3 is CASSLTGSNTEAFF. Written as DNA, the CDR3 is TGTGCCAGCAGTTTGACAGGATCGAACACTGAAGCTTTCTTT.

The J gene is TRBJ2-7, the V gene TRBV3-1 (or the pseudogene TRBV3-2); 11 bases fit TRBD1. Germline trimming cut 4 bases from V and 9 bases from J; bases unmatched to any gene: 8. This CDR3 is built from 14 residues. Germline V gives CDR1 LGHDT, CDR2 YNNKEL (reference sequence). Written as DNA, the CDR3 is TGTGCCAGCAGCCCTCGGGACAGGGGGGGATCGCAGTACTTC. Translation: CASSPRDRGGSQYF.

The chain couples TRBV5-4 to TRBJ1-2; TRBD1 aligns across 11 bases. The CDR3 spans 17 residues. The V and J ends lost 2 bases and 5 bases, in that order; junction bases with no gene match: 11. From germline, CDR1 is SGHNT and CDR2 YYREEE (reference sequence). The CDR3 nucleotides read TGTGCCAGCAGCTTCCCCCGGACAGGGGGCGCTTGGTATGGCTACACCTTC. Protein sequence: CASSFPRTGGAWYGYTF.